The 9 T cell receptor beta chains below all came from one sample that was sequenced in a study of early T cells in non-severe SARS-CoV-2 infection. TCRdb ran MiXCR on the 5' RACE reads and lists one entry per CDR3 protein. This sample has 85,000 to 100,000 distinct CDR3 sequences, with around 17% found just once. The specimen sequenced was whole blood. The receptors shown here come from an adult who was a healthcare worker with PCR-confirmed SARS-CoV-2 infection or an uninfected control (not recorded which).

In DNA form, the CDR3 reads TGTGCCAGCAGTGACAGGGATCGATCAGATACGCAGTATTTT. Translation gives CASSDRDRSDTQYF. The chain has TRBV6-2 or TRBV6-3 and TRBJ2-3; TRBD1 matches 7 bases. The CDR3 is made up of 14 amino acids. Unmatched junction bases numbered 6, after V lost 5 bases and J lost 4 bases. Germline V gene sequence: CDR1 MNHEY, CDR2 SVGEGT.

This clonotype was counted only a few times. The rearrangement links TRBV5-4 to TRBJ2-3; TRBD2 agrees at 11 bases. The CDR3 has 17 amino acids. Trimming removed 2 bases from V and 2 bases from J; junction bases left unmatched: 7. The germline V gene has CDR1 SGHNT and CDR2 YYREEE (reference sequence). This CDR3 reads CASSLRGLAGITDTQYF. The DNA of the CDR3 is TGTGCCAGCAGCTTACGAGGACTAGCGGGCATCACAGATACGCAGTATTTT. The whole variable domain, filled in from reference TRBV5-4 and TRBJ2-3, reads ETGVTQSPTHLIKTRGQQVTLRCSSQSGHNTVSWYQQALGQGPQFIFQYYREEENGRGNFPPRFSGLQFPNYSSELNVNALELDDSALYLCASSLRGLAGITDTQYFGPGTRLTVL.

The chain is built from TRBV7-9 and TRBJ1-1, with D hard to call. This CDR3 comprises 14 residues. Trimming took off 4 bases at V and 7 bases at J, with 16 bases between the two ends. CDR1 SEHNR and CDR2 FQNEAQ come from the germline V gene (reference sequence). For the CDR3, the DNA is TGTGCCAGCAGCTCGATGGGAGGTAAGGATGAAGCTTTCTTT. Translating it yields CASSSMGGKDEAFF.

This clonotype showed up many times. This chain uses TRBV7-9 with TRBJ1-1, with D maybe TRBD1 (5 bases). The V end lost 5 bases, the J end lost 4 bases, and 17 bases lay between the germline ends. This CDR3 has 15 residues. Germline V gives CDR1 SEHNR, CDR2 FQNEAQ (reference sequence). DNA for the CDR3: TGTGCCAGCAGCCCTCCAGGGTCAAGCGGCACTGAAGCTTTCTTT. This codes for CASSPPGSSGTEAFF.

The table lists this clonotype with a few counts. V usage is TRBV7-2 and J usage is TRBJ2-3; no definite D call. There are 16 residues in the CDR3. Looked up from germline, CDR1 is SGHTA and CDR2 is FQGNSA. Trimming removed 2 bases at V and 0 bases at J, with 12 bases between. CDR3 DNA: TGTGCCAGCAGCTTATCCGGCTACCCTAGCACAGATACGCAGTATTTT. Its translation: CASSLSGYPSTDTQYF.

This clonotype was seen a few times. The chain uses TRBV29-1 and TRBJ1-2, with TRBD1 matching 9 bases. J gave up 3 bases and V 3 bases, and 8 bases lay outside the gene matches. The germline CDR1 and CDR2 sequences are SQVTM and ANQGSEA. The CDR3 spans 15 residues. CDR3 in DNA: TGCAGCGTTGACCCGACAGGGGGGAAAGACTATGGCTACACCTTC. Translated, it gives CSVDPTGGKDYGYTF.

This clonotype was counted ten times or more. The V call is TRBV2, the J call TRBJ2-3, with 7 bases lining up with TRBD2. From germline, CDR1 is SNHLY and CDR2 FYNNEI. J gave up 6 bases and V 0 bases, and 0 bases lay outside the gene matches. This CDR3 comprises 13 residues. For the CDR3, the DNA is TGTGCCAGCAGTGAAGCGGGGGGGGATACGCAGTATTTT. As protein: CASSEAGGDTQYF. Looking up the rest from reference TRBV2 and TRBJ2-3 gives the full variable domain: EPEVTQTPSHQVTQMGQEVILRCVPISNHLYFYWYRQILGQKVEFLVSFYNNEISEKSEIFDDQFSVERPDGSNFTLKIRSTKLEDSAMYFCASSEAGGDTQYFGPGTRLTVL.

A few counts support this clonotype. This chain links TRBV21-1 with TRBJ2-7; TRBD1, the table's D call, lacks a check against the DNA. TRBV21-1 is marked as a pseudogene. The CDR3 covers 14 residues. The CDR3: CASSKVGGGYEQYF. In DNA form, the CDR3 reads TGTGCCAGCAGCAAAGTTGGAGGGGGCTACGAGCAGTACTTC.

This clonotype occurred many times. The chain joins TRBV5-1 to TRBJ2-7; either TRBD1 or TRBD2 may supply D (6 bases each). The CDR3 covers 15 residues. The V gene's germline CDR1 is SGHRS and CDR2 YFSETQ. The V end was cut by 4 bases, the J end by 1 base, with 15 bases between. CDR3 DNA sequence: TGCGCCAGCAGCCCCGAGGGGGGTTCGTCCTACGAGCAGTACTTC. It codes for CASSPEGGSSYEQYF.